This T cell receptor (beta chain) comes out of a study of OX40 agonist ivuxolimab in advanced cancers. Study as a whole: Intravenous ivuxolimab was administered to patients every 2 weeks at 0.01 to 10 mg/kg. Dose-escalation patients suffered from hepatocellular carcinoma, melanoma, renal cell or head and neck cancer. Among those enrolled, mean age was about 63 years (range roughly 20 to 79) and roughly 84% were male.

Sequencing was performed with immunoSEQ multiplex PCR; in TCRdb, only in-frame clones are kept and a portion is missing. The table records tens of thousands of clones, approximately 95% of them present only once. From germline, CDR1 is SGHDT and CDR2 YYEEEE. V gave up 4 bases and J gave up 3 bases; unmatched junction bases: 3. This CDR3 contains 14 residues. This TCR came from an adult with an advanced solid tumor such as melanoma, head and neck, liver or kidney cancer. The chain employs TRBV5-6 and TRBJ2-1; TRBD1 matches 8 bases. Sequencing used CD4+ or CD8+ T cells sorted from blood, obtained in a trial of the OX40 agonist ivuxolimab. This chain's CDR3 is CASSLDRVYNEQFF. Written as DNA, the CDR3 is TGTGCCAGCAGCCTGGACAGGGTCTACAATGAGCAGTTCTTC. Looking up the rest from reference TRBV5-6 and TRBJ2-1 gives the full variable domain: DAGVTQSPTHLIKTRGQQVTLRCSPKSGHDTVSWYQQALGQGPQFIFQYYEEEERQRGNFPDRFSGHQFPNYSSELNVNALLLGDSALYLCASSLDRVYNEQFFGPGTRLTVL.